This entry lists 30 T cell receptor beta chains sequenced from one sample in a study of T cell responses to AZD1222 COVID-19 vaccine. Sequenced by immunoSEQ multiplex PCR; TCRdb stores in-frame clones only, minus some. The sample lists some 110,000 clones; less than 90% were seen once. The sample here was peripheral blood, taken on day 0 of AZD1222 vaccination. The receptors originated from an adult in good health.

The chain is built from TRBV10-3 and TRBJ1-2; perhaps TRBD1 as D (5 bases). The CDR3 consists of 15 residues. V dropped 5 bases and J dropped 2 bases, with 15 bases sitting between them. The germline CDR1 and CDR2 sequences are ENHRY and SYGVKD. The chain's CDR3 is CAISPQGSPNYGYTF. The CDR3 nucleotides are TGTGCCATCAGTCCCCAGGGAAGCCCAAACTATGGCTACACCTTC.

The chain carries TRBV11-2 and TRBJ2-2; D not resolved. The CDR3 has 15 residues. CDR1 and CDR2 from the germline V gene are SGHAT and FQNNGV. The germline V and J ends were trimmed by 5 bases and 2 bases, with 12 bases remaining between them. This chain's CDR3 is CASSLVGSNTGELFF. The CDR3 DNA reads as TGTGCCAGCAGCCTAGTGGGCTCTAACACCGGGGAGCTGTTTTTT.

The chain couples TRBV7-8 to TRBJ1-5, with 9 bases identical to TRBD1. Trimming removed 5 bases from V and 2 bases from J; junction bases left unmatched: 4. CDR1 SGHVS and CDR2 FQNEAQ come from the germline V gene. This CDR3 spans 15 amino acids. CDR3 DNA sequence: TGTGCCAGCAGCCCACGGACAGGGGGCAATCAGCCCCAGCATTTT. Residues: CASSPRTGGNQPQHF.

The rearrangement links TRBV11-2 to TRBJ2-7; D may be TRBD2 (7 bases). The germline V gene has CDR1 SGHAT and CDR2 FQNNGV. This CDR3 spans 18 amino acids. V dropped 1 base and J dropped 2 bases, with 21 bases sitting between them. CDR3 region: CASSLVTGSLAATYEQYF. The CDR3 nucleotides read TGTGCCAGCAGCTTAGTAACAGGGAGCCTAGCGGCCACCTACGAGCAGTACTTC.

The CDR3 loop is CASSSDTSYGYTF. CDR3 bases: TGTGCCAGCAGTTCCGACACCTCCTATGGCTACACCTTC. This chain uses TRBV27 with TRBJ1-2, with D unclear. The V gene's germline CDR1 is MNHEY and CDR2 SMNVEV (reference sequence). The V end lost 4 bases, the J end lost 4 bases, and 10 bases lay between the germline ends. There are 13 residues in the CDR3.

The chain couples TRBV19 to TRBJ1-2; perhaps TRBD1 as D (6 bases). This CDR3 is 15 amino acids long. V was cut by 1 base and J by 4 bases, with 13 bases left in between. CDR1 is LNHDA and CDR2 is SQIVND in the germline V gene (reference sequence). DNA of the CDR3: TGTGCCAGTAGTATAGGTACAGGGAATCGCTATGGCTACACCTTC. Its protein product is CASSIGTGNRYGYTF. The full variable domain, with the rest looked up from reference TRBV19 and TRBJ1-2, is DGGITQSPKYLFRKEGQNVTLSCEQNLNHDAMYWYRQDPGQGLRLIYYSQIVNDFQKGDIAEGYSVSREKKESFPLTVTSAQKNPTAFYLCASSIGTGNRYGYTFGSGTRLTVV.

This sequence joins TRBV19 and TRBJ1-4; TRBD1 aligns across 7 bases. The junction had 13 bases not matched to a gene; V was cut back by 4 bases and J by 8 bases. Looked up from germline, CDR1 is LNHDA and CDR2 is SQIVND (reference sequence). The CDR3 length is 16 residues. The CDR3 coding sequence is TGTGCCAGTAGTACCCCTGGTTCAGGGGGTGGCGAAAAACTGTTTTTT. Its protein product is CASSTPGSGGGEKLFF.

This clone was found once. The rearrangement links TRBV7-2 to TRBJ2-3, with 13 positions matching TRBD2. Germline V gene data show CDR1 as SGHTA and CDR2 as FQGNSA. The junction had 8 bases not matched to a gene; V was cut back by 0 bases and J by 5 bases. This CDR3 is 18 amino acids long. Here the CDR3 DNA reads TGTGCCAGCAGCTTAGCCGTACTAGCGGGGGGGCGGAAAGATACGCAGTATTTT. This encodes CASSLAVLAGGRKDTQYF.

The genes are TRBV27 and TRBJ2-3, with 7 nucleotides matching TRBD1. J was trimmed by 1 base and V by 3 bases; bases with no gene match: 4. The germline gives CDR1 MNHEY, CDR2 SMNVEV (reference sequence). This CDR3 spans 15 amino acids. In nucleotides, the CDR3 is TGTGCCAGCAGTTTTCGGGACAGCCGCACAGATACGCAGTATTTT. Protein sequence: CASSFRDSRTDTQYF.

The genes are TRBV12-3 or TRBV12-4 and TRBJ1-1; tentatively, D is TRBD1 (5 bases). With 7 bases removed from V and 0 bases from J, the gap between germline ends came to 9 bases. The CDR3 covers 13 residues. CDR3 nucleotide sequence: TGTGCCAGCATGGGGCAGATGAACACTGAAGCTTTCTTT. Its protein product is CASMGQMNTEAFF.

The V and J genes are TRBV27 and TRBJ1-4; D remains ambiguous. Germline lookup yields CDR1 MNHEY and CDR2 SMNVEV (reference sequence). The germline V and J ends were trimmed by 7 bases and 8 bases, with 17 bases remaining between them. The CDR3 contains 14 residues. CDR3 sequence (DNA): TGTGCCAGCAAGCGCGTCAGAGGCCCGGAAAAACTGTTTTTT. Translated, it gives CASKRVRGPEKLFF.

The V gene is TRBV2, the J gene TRBJ1-6, with a tentative D call TRBD1 (6 bases). Between the trimmed V and J ends, which lost 8 bases and 15 bases, there was a span of 14 bases. CDR1 and CDR2 from the germline V gene are SNHLY and FYNNEI. The CDR3 runs 11 residues. The CDR3 here is CASLGGGVLHF. The DNA of the CDR3 is TGTGCCAGCTTGGGAGGGGGGGTCCTCCACTTT.

The genes are TRBV11-2 and TRBJ2-1; D is uncertain. CDR1 SGHAT and CDR2 FQNNGV come from the germline V gene. The CDR3 runs 14 residues. V lost 1 base, J lost 6 bases, and 10 bases lay in between. CDR3 region: CASSLVVGSNEQFF. Here the CDR3 DNA reads TGTGCCAGCAGCTTAGTCGTTGGTAGCAATGAGCAGTTCTTC.

The V and J genes are TRBV7-8 and TRBJ2-7, with 7 bases identical to TRBD2. Germline V gives CDR1 SGHVS, CDR2 FQNEAQ. V lost 4 bases and J lost 7; bases outside the gene matches: 4. The CDR3 loop spans 12 amino acids. CDR3 bases: TGTGCCAGCAGCTATATCGGGGGGGAGCAGTACTTC. It is translated as CASSYIGGEQYF.

The chain combines TRBV6-5 with TRBJ1-6; 8 bases are a match to TRBD1. The J segment lost 7 bases and the V segment lost 6 bases, leaving 8 bases of the junction unmatched. This CDR3 spans 15 amino acids. Germline CDR1 and CDR2: MNHEY and SVGAGI. CDR3 residues: CASRLDREKNSPLHF. The CDR3 bases are TGTGCCAGCAGATTGGACAGGGAAAAGAATTCACCCCTCCACTTT.

The CDR3 here is CATSDRTAEQYF. The CDR3 DNA is TGTGCCACCAGTGATCGGACAGCCGAGCAGTACTTC. The chain recombines TRBV24-1 with TRBJ2-7, with D maybe TRBD1 (6 bases). V was trimmed by 3 bases and J by 6 bases, leaving 8 bases between them. The CDR3 loop spans 12 amino acids. Germline V gives CDR1 KGHDR, CDR2 SFDVKD.

The J gene is TRBJ1-1, the V gene TRBV6-5; D possibly corresponds to TRBD1 (5 bases). The CDR3 is made up of 14 amino acids. Germline values: CDR1 MNHEY, CDR2 SVGAGI. V lost 6 bases to trimming and J lost 0 bases, with 11 bases between them. The CDR3 spells CASSSGLLNTEAFF. The CDR3 DNA is TGTGCCAGCAGCTCGGGACTCTTGAACACTGAAGCTTTCTTT.

This clone was observed once. This chain links TRBV9 with TRBJ2-2; D unclear. Trimming removed 0 bases from V and 4 bases from J, with 10 bases in between. CDR1 is SGDLS and CDR2 is YYNGEE in the germline V gene. CDR3 size: 15 residues. This CDR3 is CASSVEGLVTGELFF. CDR3 in DNA: TGTGCCAGCAGCGTAGAGGGTCTAGTCACCGGGGAGCTGTTTTTT. Drawing the rest from reference TRBV9 and TRBJ2-2, the complete variable domain is DSGVTQTPKHLITATGQRVTLRCSPRSGDLSVYWYQQSLDQGLQFLIQYYNGEERAKGNILERFSAQQFPDLHSELNLSSLELGDSALYFCASSVEGLVTGELFFGEGSRLTVL.

This clone was picked up a small number of times. The chain is built from TRBV4-3 and TRBJ1-1; D gene uncertain. The CDR3 runs 17 residues. Looked up from germline, CDR1 is LGHNA and CDR2 is YSLEER. Between the trimmed V and J ends, which lost 3 bases and 3 bases, there was a span of 20 bases. In nucleotides, the CDR3 is TGCGCCAGCAGCCAGGCTAGAGAAGGGTTCGGGGACACTGAAGCTTTCTTT. This codes for CASSQAREGFGDTEAFF.

V is TRBV28 and J is TRBJ1-4, with no clear D. CDR3 length equals 14 residues. In germline, CDR1 is MDHEN, CDR2 SYDVKM. The germline V and J ends were trimmed by 7 bases and 2 bases, with 11 bases remaining between them. The CDR3 sequence: CASTIGGTNEKLFF. In DNA, the CDR3 is TGTGCCAGCACCATTGGAGGGACTAATGAAAAACTGTTTTTT.

The rearrangement joins TRBV15 to TRBJ1-1; D is undetermined. Germline V lookup: CDR1 LNHNV, CDR2 YYDKDF (reference sequence). Between the trimmed V and J ends, which lost 1 base and 3 bases, there was a span of 6 bases. This CDR3 is built from 13 residues. The CDR3 spells CATSRGPDTEAFF. The CDR3, as DNA: TGTGCCACCAGCAGAGGACCGGACACTGAAGCTTTCTTT.

The genes are TRBV11-3 and TRBJ2-7; maybe TRBD1 (6 bases). V was shortened by 1 base and J by 2 bases, with 12 bases between the two germline ends. This CDR3 contains 15 residues. Germline V CDR1 and CDR2: SGHNT, YENEEA. The CDR3 protein is CASSLAPGDAYEQYF. Here the CDR3 DNA reads TGTGCCAGCAGCTTAGCGCCAGGGGACGCCTACGAGCAGTACTTC.

This chain uses TRBV11-3 with TRBJ2-5; D possibly uses TRBD1 or TRBD2 (6 bases each). The CDR3 extends over 15 amino acids. Germline loops: CDR1 SGHNT, CDR2 YENEEA. The germline V and J ends were trimmed by 5 bases and 5 bases, with 18 bases remaining between them. CDR3 nucleotide sequence: TGTGCCAGCAGCCCTGGGGGGCCGCAGGGGGAGACCCAGTACTTC. Translated: CASSPGGPQGETQYF.

V is TRBV7-9 and J is TRBJ1-1; D is ambiguous. V was shortened by 4 bases and J by 1 base, with 13 bases between the two germline ends. Looked up from germline, CDR1 is SEHNR and CDR2 is FQNEAQ (reference sequence). The CDR3 runs 15 residues. For the CDR3, the DNA is TGTGCCAGCAGCTGGGGTCCAGTGACGAACACTGAAGCTTTCTTT. Residues: CASSWGPVTNTEAFF.

The chain uses TRBV10-3 and TRBJ1-1; 7 positions agree with TRBD1. Germline CDR1 ENHRY, CDR2 SYGVKD. V lost 6 bases to trimming and J lost 3 bases; unmatched junction nucleotides: 7. This CDR3 is built from 14 residues. This CDR3 reads CAISMSDRDTEAFF. The CDR3, as DNA: TGTGCCATCAGCATGAGCGACAGGGACACTGAAGCTTTCTTT.

The CDR3, as DNA: TGTGCCAGCAGCGGAGCCGGGCCAACAGATACGCAGTATTTT. This sequence encodes CASSGAGPTDTQYF. The genes are TRBV5-6 and TRBJ2-3; D gene ambiguous. The CDR3 length is 14 residues. The V end lost 4 bases, the J end lost 3 bases, and 12 bases lay between the germline ends. Germline V CDR1 and CDR2: SGHDT, YYEEEE.

This clone was observed a single time. The chain uses TRBV6-2 or TRBV6-3 and TRBJ1-5, with D maybe TRBD1 (5 bases). The CDR3 runs 16 residues. CDR1 MNHEY and CDR2 SVGEGT come from the germline V gene. Trimming pared 6 bases from V and 1 base from J, leaving 16 bases between. CDR3 region: CASSPVRGGSNQPQHF. CDR3 nucleotides: TGTGCCAGCAGCCCTGTGCGGGGGGGAAGCAATCAGCCCCAGCATTTT.

V and J are TRBV11-3 and TRBJ2-1; 14 bases are a match to TRBD2. With 4 bases clipped from V and 9 bases from J, the junction kept 2 bases outside the gene matches. CDR3 length: 14 amino acids. The germline gives CDR1 SGHNT, CDR2 YENEEA. The CDR3 protein is CASSWTSGGLEQFF. Here the CDR3 DNA reads TGTGCCAGCAGCTGGACTAGCGGGGGGCTTGAGCAGTTCTTC.

The gene calls are TRBV6-2 or TRBV6-3 and TRBJ1-2; unclear D gene. Germline V gene sequence: CDR1 MNHEY, CDR2 SVGEGT. Between the trimmed V and J ends, which lost 4 bases and 1 base, there was a span of 4 bases. This CDR3 has 12 amino acids. The CDR3 DNA is TGTGCCAGCAGTTCCAGTAACTATGGCTACACCTTC. Protein: CASSSSNYGYTF.

This chain links TRBV5-1 with TRBJ1-2; the D gene is possibly TRBD1 (6 bases). Germline V gene sequence: CDR1 SGHRS, CDR2 YFSETQ. Trimming stripped 3 bases from V and 0 bases from J, with 15 bases between. The CDR3 consists of 16 residues. The CDR3 sequence is CASSSEGRGANYGYTF. The DNA for the CDR3 is TGCGCCAGCAGCTCGGAGGGCAGGGGAGCTAACTATGGCTACACCTTC.